The clone carrying this T cell receptor (beta chain) has only one observation. After removal of 1 base from V and 6 bases from J, the junction contained 9 bases not matched to a gene. Per germline, CDR1 SGHNT and CDR2 YYREEE (reference sequence). This CDR3 has 17 amino acids. This entry comes from a study of T-cell reconstitution after alpha-beta-depleted transplantation in children. Preparation of the TCRbeta library used unique molecular identifiers. MiXCR was run by TCRdb on the PCR reads, yielding one entry per CDR3 protein. Of 500,000 to 600,000 distinct CDR3 sequences in the sample, less than 35% are singletons; the top ten hold under 3%.

This rearrangement joins TRBV5-4 to TRBJ2-2; 10 bases fit TRBD2. This clonotype was sampled from a human donor who donated a stem cell graft to a child with aplastic anemia. The sample here was PBMCs from the stem cell graft donor, taken from the stem cell graft. CDR3 sequence: CASSLRLAGDGAGELFF. DNA for the CDR3: TGTGCCAGCAGCTTGAGGCTAGCGGGAGACGGGGCCGGGGAGCTGTTTTTT.